A selection of T cell receptor beta chains follows, all from one sample in a study of blood T cell repertoires in COVID-19. Sequenced by immunoSEQ multiplex PCR; TCRdb stores in-frame clones only, minus some. The sample carries approximately 270,000 clones, approximately 84% recorded once. The sample consisted of peripheral blood. Every receptor here comes from a person aged 65 to 79 with COVID-19, enrolled during active disease. The CDR3 runs from the conserved cysteine through the conserved F or W. A D gene is named only where the DNA matches it firmly. Part of the rows lack a size; the others show once, few, many or a class for expanded clones.

j_gene | d_gene | v_gene | abundance | CDR3aa | CDR3nt
TRBJ2-5 | . | TRBV2 | . | CASRGAGGSSRQETQYF | TGTGCCAGCAGGGGGGCCGGTGGGAGCTCTCGCCAAGAGACCCAGTACTTC
TRBJ1-2 | TRBD1 | TRBV7-9 | . | CASSSLTGAQVTSGYTF | TGTGCCAGCAGCTCACTGACAGGGGCACAGGTAACGTCTGGCTACACCTTC
TRBJ1-5 | . | TRBV7-2 | . | CASSPRDGSQPQHF | TGTGCCAGCAGCCCCCGTGACGGGTCTCAGCCCCAGCATTTT
TRBJ2-5 | TRBD2 | TRBV19 | . | CASSSSGRNFKQETQYF | TGTGCCAGTAGTTCTAGCGGCAGGAATTTTAAACAAGAGACCCAGTACTTC
TRBJ2-2 | . | TRBV21-1 | . | CASSKVRSGCGTGELFF | TGTGCCAGCAGCAAAGTCCGGAGCGGGTGCGGCACCGGGGAGCTGTTTTTT
TRBJ2-7 | TRBD1 | TRBV28 | . | CASSFPDRGMQYF | TGTGCCAGCAGTTTCCCGGACAGGGGAATGCAGTACTTC
TRBJ1-6 | . | TRBV5-1 | . | CASSLDREGSPLHF | TGCGCCAGCAGCTTGGACAGGGAAGGCTCACCCCTCCACTTT
TRBJ1-1 | TRBD1 | TRBV5-1 | once | CASSLGQGEAFF | TGCGCCAGCAGCTTGGGACAGGGTGAAGCTTTCTTT
TRBJ2-1 | TRBD2 | TRBV5-4 | . | CASSPREAGRNEQFF | TGTGCCAGCAGCCCGCGGGAGGCGGGGCGCAATGAGCAGTTCTTC
TRBJ1-5 | TRBD1 | TRBV19 | . | CASRQQGVDQPQHF | TGTGCCAGTAGGCAACAGGGGGTGGACCAGCCCCAGCATTTT
TRBJ2-2 | . | TRBV5-1 | . | CASSLDSRYLPGELFF | TGCGCCAGCAGCTTGGACAGCCGGTATCTCCCCGGGGAGCTGTTTTTT
TRBJ2-4 | . | TRBV28 | . | CASSDPAGTLAKNIQYF | TGTGCCAGCAGTGACCCCGCGGGGACCCTAGCCAAAAACATTCAGTACTTC
TRBJ2-1 | . | TRBV15 | once | CATSREYSTEQFF | TGTGCCACCAGCAGAGAATACAGCACTGAGCAGTTCTTC
TRBJ1-1 | . | TRBV30 | . | CAWSVLGRGLNTEAFF | TGTGCCTGGAGTGTACTAGGGCGTGGGCTGAACACTGAAGCTTTCTTT
TRBJ2-6 | . | TRBV6-6 | . | CASSPTVSLSGANVLTF | TGTGCCAGCAGTCCGACGGTTTCACTATCTGGGGCCAACGTCCTGACTTTC
TRBJ2-1 | TRBD2 | TRBV29-1 | . | CSATTAGVGNEQFF | TGCAGCGCCACCACCGCGGGAGTGGGGAATGAGCAGTTCTTC
TRBJ1-5 | . | TRBV5-1 | . | CASSLGGGNQPQHF | TGCGCCAGCAGCCTGGGGGGCGGAAATCAGCCCCAGCATTTT
TRBJ2-2 | . | TRBV30 | . | CAWSIDRHTGELFF | TGTGCCTGGAGTATTGACAGGCATACCGGGGAGCTGTTTTTT
TRBJ2-1 | TRBD1 | TRBV27 | . | CASSLKGGHGLNSYNEQFF | TGTGCCAGCAGTTTAAAAGGGGGCCACGGTCTCAACTCCTACAATGAGCAGTTCTTC
TRBJ2-3 | . | TRBV7-6 | . | CASSPQGSTDTQYF | TGTGCCAGCAGCCCACAGGGTAGCACAGATACGCAGTATTTT
TRBJ2-7 | . | TRBV4-1 | . | CASSLNRNEQYF | TGCGCCAGCAGCCTGAACAGGAACGAGCAGTACTTC
TRBJ1-3 | . | TRBV4-3 | . | CASSQEGGSGNTIYF | TGCGCCAGCAGCCAAGAGGGGGGTTCTGGAAACACCATATATTTT
TRBJ1-5 | TRBD1 | TRBV2 | many | CASSERTGGAGQPQHF | TGTGCCAGCAGTGAAAGGACAGGGGGCGCAGGGCAGCCCCAGCATTTT
TRBJ2-3 | TRBD1 | TRBV24-1 | . | CATSDKDRPYADTQYF | TGTGCCACCAGTGACAAGGACAGGCCCTACGCAGATACGCAGTATTTT
TRBJ2-1 | TRBD2 | TRBV28 | . | CASNLLAGNYNEQFF | TGTGCCAGCAATTTACTAGCGGGAAACTACAATGAGCAGTTCTTC
TRBJ1-6 | . | TRBV28 | . | CASSLTGQGLNSPLHF | TGTGCCAGCAGTTTGACGGGCCAGGGGCTAAATTCACCCCTCCACTTT
TRBJ2-7 | TRBD2 | TRBV6-5 | . | CASSQTWGGAYEQYF | TGTGCCAGCAGCCAAACGTGGGGGGGAGCCTACGAGCAGTACTTC